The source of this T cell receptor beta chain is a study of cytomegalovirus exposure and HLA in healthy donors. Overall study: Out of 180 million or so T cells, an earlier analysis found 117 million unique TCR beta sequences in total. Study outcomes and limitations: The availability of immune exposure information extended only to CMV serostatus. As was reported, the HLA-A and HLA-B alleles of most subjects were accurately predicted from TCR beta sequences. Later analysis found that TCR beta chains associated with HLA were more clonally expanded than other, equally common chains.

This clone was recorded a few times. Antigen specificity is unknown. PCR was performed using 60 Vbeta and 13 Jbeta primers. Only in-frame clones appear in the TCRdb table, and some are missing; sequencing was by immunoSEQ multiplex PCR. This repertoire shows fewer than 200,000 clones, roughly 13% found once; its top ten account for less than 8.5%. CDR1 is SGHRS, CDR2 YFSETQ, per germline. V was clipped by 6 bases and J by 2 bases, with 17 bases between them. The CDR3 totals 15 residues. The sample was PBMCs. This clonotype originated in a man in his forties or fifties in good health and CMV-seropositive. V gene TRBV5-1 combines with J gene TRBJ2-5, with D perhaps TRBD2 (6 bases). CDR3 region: CASMSAGIPQETQYF. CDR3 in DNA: TGCGCCAGCATGAGCGCGGGGATACCGCAAGAGACCCAGTACTTC.